One and the same sample provided the 20 T cell receptor beta chains below, sequenced in a study of blood T cell repertoires in COVID-19. The table came from immunoSEQ multiplex PCR; TCRdb's copy has only in-frame clones and leaves some out. The sample has 250,000 to 350,000 clones, 75% to 90% seen once; the top ten hold under 15%. The sample taken for sequencing was peripheral blood. The receptors were gathered from a woman aged 60-75 years with acute or convalescent COVID-19.

The rearrangement links TRBV7-2 to TRBJ1-5; no clear D gene. Trimming pared 5 bases from V and 9 bases from J, leaving 8 bases between. Germline V gene data show CDR1 as SGHTA and CDR2 as FQGNSA. This CDR3 is 11 amino acids long. DNA for the CDR3: TGTGCCAGCAGCGGCGGCGGGCCCCAGCATTTT. Protein product: CASSGGGPQHF.

The chain couples TRBV28 to TRBJ2-7; weak D call: TRBD1 (6 bases). The V and J ends lost 3 bases and 3 bases respectively, with 15 bases between them. There are 15 residues in the CDR3. The germline V gene encodes CDR1 MDHEN and CDR2 SYDVKM. The CDR3 nucleotides are TGTGCCAGCAGTTTTCTCAGGGGTCCCCTCTACGAGCAGTACTTC. Amino acids: CASSFLRGPLYEQYF.

The genes are TRBV4-2 and TRBJ1-1, with TRBD1 matching over 7 bases. CDR1 is LGHNA, CDR2 YNFKEQ, per germline. Trimming at V came to 1 base and at J to 1 base, leaving 0 bases not matched to a gene. The CDR3 covers 14 residues. In DNA form, the CDR3 reads TGTGCCAGCAGCCAAGGGGACAGGAACACTGAAGCTTTCTTT. Encoded protein: CASSQGDRNTEAFF.

The genes are TRBV19 and TRBJ1-6, with TRBD1 matching 9 bases. The CDR3 loop spans 15 amino acids. CDR1 is LNHDA, CDR2 SQIVND, per germline (reference sequence). The V segment lost 5 bases and the J segment 8 bases; nucleotides outside the gene matches: 7. The CDR3 loop is CASSSWTGEDSPLHF. The CDR3 DNA sequence: TGTGCCAGTAGTTCCTGGACAGGGGAGGATTCACCCCTCCACTTT.

This chain joins TRBV3-1 (or the pseudogene TRBV3-2) and TRBJ1-3, with D hard to call. Per the germline V gene, CDR1 is LGHDT and CDR2 is YNNKEL (reference sequence). The CDR3 consists of 18 residues. V lost 0 bases to trimming and J lost 4 bases, with 19 bases between them. As DNA, the CDR3 is TGTGCCAGCAGCCAAGATCTGTCGTACAGCACCTCCGGAAACACCATATATTTT. As protein: CASSQDLSYSTSGNTIYF.

The chain has TRBV28 and TRBJ2-5; a weak D match, TRBD2 (5 bases). With 5 bases removed from V and 3 bases from J, the gap between germline ends came to 7 bases. In germline, CDR1 is MDHEN, CDR2 SYDVKM. The CDR3 runs to 12 residues. CDR3 in DNA: TGTGCCAGCAGTCCCGGGAAAGAGACCCAGTACTTC. This sequence encodes CASSPGKETQYF.

The chain links TRBV10-3 to TRBJ2-7; tentative D call: TRBD2 (6 bases). Trimming cost V 6 bases and J 7 bases, with 25 bases left between them. CDR1 and CDR2 from the germline V gene are ENHRY and SYGVKD. The CDR3 is 16 residues long. The CDR3 region is CAISPPRGATNAEQYF. CDR3 coding DNA: TGTGCCATCAGCCCCCCACGCGGGGCTACTAATGCAGAGCAGTACTTC.

The chain carries TRBV5-1 and TRBJ2-1, with TRBD1 identical over 8 bases. Germline assignment: CDR1 SGHRS and CDR2 YFSETQ. V dropped 4 bases and J dropped 1; count of bases not matched to a gene: 7. This CDR3 is 16 amino acids long. CDR3 sequence reads: CASSLSGTGSYNEQFF. Here the CDR3 DNA reads TGCGCCAGCAGCCTCTCCGGGACAGGTTCCTACAATGAGCAGTTCTTC. Full variable domain (missing parts from reference TRBV5-1 and TRBJ2-1): KAGVTQTPRYLIKTRGQQVTLSCSPISGHRSVSWYQQTPGQGLQFLFEYFSETQRNKGNFPGRFSGRQFSNSRSEMNVSTLELGDSALYLCASSLSGTGSYNEQFFGPGTRLTVL.

This clone was detected a few times. The rearrangement uses TRBV6-1 and TRBJ1-2, with D possibly matching TRBD1 (6 bases). Looked up from germline, CDR1 is MNHNS and CDR2 is SASEGT. The V end lost 0 bases, the J end lost 7 bases, and 12 bases lay between the germline ends. This CDR3 region has 14 residues. CDR3 coding DNA: TGTGCCAGCAGTGAAGCGCTTCGGACAGTTGGCTACACCTTC. As protein: CASSEALRTVGYTF.

The V call is TRBV28, the J call TRBJ1-5, with 10 nucleotides matching TRBD1. This CDR3 has 16 residues. V was clipped by 6 bases and J by 0 bases; unmatched bases: 5. Germline assignment: CDR1 MDHEN and CDR2 SYDVKM. The CDR3 DNA is TGTGCCAGCAGACGATGGACAGGGGGTAGCAATCAGCCCCAGCATTTT. Its protein is CASRRWTGGSNQPQHF.

This clone came up once. The chain is built from TRBV20-1 and TRBJ2-7; 13 nucleotides match TRBD2. Germline CDR1 is DFQATT and CDR2 is SNEGSKA (reference sequence). J gave up 6 bases and V 3 bases, and 17 bases lay outside the gene matches. CDR3 length: 18 amino acids. The CDR3 DNA follows: TGCAGTGCTAGTCTTCGGACTAGCGGGAGCCGTACTACGTTCGAGCAGTACTTC. Its translation: CSASLRTSGSRTTFEQYF.

V gene TRBV18 combines with J gene TRBJ2-2; 9 bases match TRBD1. Germline lookup yields CDR1 KGHSH and CDR2 LQKENI. The CDR3 has 14 amino acids. V lost 6 bases to trimming and J lost 6 bases; unmatched junction nucleotides: 5. The CDR3 DNA is TGTGCCAGCTCCCGGGACAGGGACCCCGGGGAGCTGTTTTTT. It codes for CASSRDRDPGELFF.

The CDR3 here is CASSPNPGRRASGANVLTF. CDR3 coding DNA: TGTGCCAGCAGCCCTAATCCGGGACGGAGGGCCTCTGGGGCCAACGTCCTGACTTTC. The gene calls are TRBV7-9 and TRBJ2-6, with D possibly TRBD2 on 6 matching bases. The V end was cut by 5 bases, the J end by 0 bases, with 20 bases between. The germline gives CDR1 SEHNR, CDR2 FQNEAQ (reference sequence). This CDR3 has 19 amino acids. Looking up the rest from reference TRBV7-9 and TRBJ2-6 gives the full variable domain: DTGVSQNPRHKITKRGQNVTFRCDPISEHNRLYWYRQTLGQGPEFLTYFQNEAQLEKSRLLSDRFSAERPKGSFSTLEIQRTEQGDSAMYLCASSPNPGRRASGANVLTFGAGSRLTVL.

This clone was detected only once. The chain recombines TRBV18 with TRBJ2-3; 10 bases agree with TRBD1. CDR1 is KGHSH and CDR2 is LQKENI in the germline V gene. The CDR3 contains 16 residues. Unmatched junction bases numbered 7, after V lost 5 bases and J lost 2 bases. The CDR3 bases are TGTGCCAGCTCAGAGACAGGGGGCGCTTACACAGATACGCAGTATTTT. Encoded protein: CASSETGGAYTDTQYF.

This clone showed up just a few times. The chain is built from TRBV5-1 and TRBJ1-5, with 8 bases that match TRBD1. Trimming took 4 bases from V and 2 from J; bases not matched to a gene: 2. This CDR3 contains 14 residues. Looked up from germline, CDR1 is SGHRS and CDR2 is YFSETQ. CDR3 nucleotides: TGCGCCAGCAGCGGGGGACAGGGCAATCAGCCCCAGCATTTT. This codes for CASSGGQGNQPQHF.

V gene TRBV6-1 combines with J gene TRBJ2-7, with 8 bases identical to TRBD2. CDR3 length equals 16 residues. The ends lost 4 bases at V and 1 base at J; junction bases unmatched: 9. From germline, CDR1 is MNHNS and CDR2 SASEGT. The DNA of the CDR3 is TGTGCCAGCAGTGCTTATGAGAGCGGGAGATCCTACGAGCAGTACTTC. The encoded protein is CASSAYESGRSYEQYF.

This clone appeared once. The genes are TRBV6-2 or TRBV6-3 and TRBJ1-5; D is possibly TRBD1 (5 bases). The CDR3 runs to 15 residues. Trimming took off 0 bases at V and 5 bases at J, with 11 bases between the two ends. CDR1 MNHEY and CDR2 SVGEGT come from the germline V gene. The DNA of the CDR3 is TGTGCCAGCAGTTACTCGGCAAGGGGCGATCAGCCCCAGCATTTT. This sequence encodes CASSYSARGDQPQHF.

This rearrangement joins TRBV6-5 to TRBJ2-2, with D unclear. The CDR3 runs to 15 residues. The V and J ends lost 2 bases and 1 base respectively, with 8 bases between them. Germline loops: CDR1 MNHEY, CDR2 SVGAGI. In DNA form, the CDR3 reads TGTGCCAGCAGTTACGGTACTCTGAACACCGGGGAGCTGTTTTTT. It translates to CASSYGTLNTGELFF.

V and J are TRBV7-2 and TRBJ1-6; tentative D call: TRBD1 (6 bases). In germline, CDR1 is SGHTA, CDR2 FQGNSA. V was cut by 5 bases and J by 4 bases, with 12 bases left in between. The CDR3 is 15 residues long. DNA of the CDR3: TGTGCCAGCAGCCTGAAGACAGGTTATAATTCACCCCTCCACTTT. The encoded protein is CASSLKTGYNSPLHF.

V usage is TRBV4-3 and J usage is TRBJ2-2; D not certain. Germline loops: CDR1 LGHNA, CDR2 YSLEER. CDR3 length: 16 amino acids. Trimming removed 0 bases from V and 2 bases from J, with 10 bases in between. CDR3 protein: CASSQDRGDNTGELFF. The CDR3 DNA reads TGCGCCAGCAGCCAAGATCGAGGTGATAACACCGGGGAGCTGTTTTTT.